A selection of T cell receptor beta chains follows, all from one sample in a study of blood T cell repertoires in COVID-19. The table came from immunoSEQ multiplex PCR; TCRdb's copy has only in-frame clones and leaves some out. This table holds about 150,000 clones, approximately 86% found once. The sample was peripheral blood. The receptor set was obtained from a woman between 50 and 59 years old with acute or convalescent COVID-19. Each CDR3 is given with its conserved first and last residue. D genes are given only for firm matches. Some rows have no size entry. The others give once, few or many, or a class for an expanded clone.

TRBD1 TRBJ1-2 . TRBV10-3 TGTGCCTCCACGAGGGACAGTGGGGATGGCTACACCTTC CASTRDSGDGYTF
. TRBJ1-6 . TRBV7-6 TGTGCCAGCAGCTTGGCAGCGAGCTCCTATAATTCACCCCTCCACTTT CASSLAASSYNSPLHF
. TRBJ1-1 . TRBV2 TGTGCCAGCAGCGAGGGGGAGAACACTGAAGCTTTCTTT CASSEGENTEAFF
. TRBJ2-6 . TRBV19 TGTGCCAGTAGTATGGCGAGCAGGGCCGGGGGGGCCAACGTCCTGACTTTC CASSMASRAGGANVLTF
TRBD1 TRBJ2-7 . TRBV7-9 TGTGCCAGCAGCCAGACCGGGACAGGACACGAGCAGTACTTC CASSQTGTGHEQYF
. TRBJ2-7 . TRBV29-1 TGCAGCGTTGTAGCAGGGCATTCCTACGAGCAGTACTTC CSVVAGHSYEQYF
. TRBJ2-3 . TRBV11-3 TGTGCCAGCAGCTTAGAGGAGGGGTCAGATACGCAGTATTTT CASSLEEGSDTQYF
TRBD1 TRBJ1-3 . TRBV5-8 TGTGCCAGCAGACCCCCGGGACAGGGAACTGGAAACACCATATATTTT CASRPPGQGTGNTIYF
TRBD1 TRBJ2-5 . TRBV27 TGTGCCAGCAGTTTTATTAGGGGGCGCGAGTCAGAGACCCAGTACTTC CASSFIRGRESETQYF
. TRBJ2-1 once TRBV19 TGTGCCAGTAGTCATGCCTACAATGAGCAGTTCTTC CASSHAYNEQFF
TRBD2 TRBJ2-3 . TRBV5-4 TGTGCCAGCAGCCGCGCACTAGCGGGAGTGGCAGATACGCAGTATTTT CASSRALAGVADTQYF
TRBD2 TRBJ2-5 . TRBV7-7 TGTGCCAGCAGCTTAGGGGTTCTAGCGGGAGGAGAGACCCAGTACTTC CASSLGVLAGGETQYF
TRBD2 TRBJ2-7 . TRBV5-6 TGTGCCAGCAGCCCGGGGGGGTCTAACGAGCAGTACTTC CASSPGGSNEQYF
TRBD1 TRBJ1-4 . TRBV3-1/TRBV3-2 TGTGCCAGCAGCCAAGACAGGGACAGGCCTAATGAAAAACTGTTTTTT CASSQDRDRPNEKLFF
TRBD1 TRBJ2-3 . TRBV13 TGTGCCAGCAGTCTCTTCAGAGGGACAGGGGTGGGCACAGATACGCAGTATTTT CASSLFRGTGVGTDTQYF
TRBD1 TRBJ1-1 . TRBV3-1/TRBV3-2 TGTGCCAGCAGTCGTGGGACAGGGGGCAGAAACACTGAAGCTTTCTTT CASSRGTGGRNTEAFF
. TRBJ2-7 . TRBV23-1 TGCGCCAGCAGTCAATCGGCGACTAGGCGCCGCTACTACGAGCAGTACTTC CASSQSATRRRYYEQYF
TRBD1 TRBJ2-1 . TRBV9 TGTGCCAGCAGCGTAGCTGGGACAGTGAACTACAATGAGCAGTTCTTC CASSVAGTVNYNEQFF
TRBD1 TRBJ1-2 . TRBV2 TGTGCCAGCAGTGAACCGGGGACAGGAGCGTACGGCTACACCTTC CASSEPGTGAYGYTF
. TRBJ2-2 . TRBV10-3 TGTGCCATCAGTGACCCCACAAAGGGGGTTAACACCGGGGAGCTGTTTTTT CAISDPTKGVNTGELFF
. TRBJ1-1 . TRBV9 TGTGCCAGCAGCCCCCGACAGGTCTACACTGAAGCTTTCTTT CASSPRQVYTEAFF
TRBD1 TRBJ2-1 . TRBV18 TGTGCCAGCTTCCGGGACAGGGGGCCCAATGAGCAGTTCTTC CASFRDRGPNEQFF
TRBD2 TRBJ2-1 . TRBV2 TGTGCCAGCAGAGACCCGGGACTAGCGGGGGGTGACATCTCCTACAATGAGCAGTTCTTC CASRDPGLAGGDISYNEQFF
. TRBJ1-2 . TRBV25-1 TGTGCCAGCAGTGAATATTCAGGGGTAGGTGGCTACACCTTC CASSEYSGVGGYTF
. TRBJ1-4 . TRBV12-3/TRBV12-4 TGTGCCAGCAGTTTCGGTGAAAAACTGTTTTTT CASSFGEKLFF
. TRBJ2-3 . TRBV9 TGTGCCAGCAGCTCAGGACAGCTTACAGATACGCAGTATTTT CASSSGQLTDTQYF
TRBD2 TRBJ2-1 few TRBV11-2 TGTGCCAGCAGCGTTAGCGGGGGGGGTAATGAGCAGTTCTTC CASSVSGGGNEQFF
. TRBJ1-3 . TRBV4-1 TGCGCCAGCAGCCAAGGTGAGGGTCCGTCGTACACCATATATTTT CASSQGEGPSYTIYF
TRBD2 TRBJ2-3 . TRBV14 TGTGCCAGCAGCCGAACTAGCGGGAGGAGCACAGATACGCAGTATTTT CASSRTSGRSTDTQYF
. TRBJ1-5 . TRBV19 TGTGCCAGTAGTCCCTACAGGGAGAGTGCCGGTCAGCCCCAGCATTTT CASSPYRESAGQPQHF
TRBD1 TRBJ1-6 . TRBV11-3 TGTGCCAGCAGCTTCGGGACAGGGGGGACCCTCCACTTT CASSFGTGGTLHF